The 14 T cell receptor beta chains below were found in one sample sequenced in a study of blood T cell repertoires in COVID-19. Using immunoSEQ multiplex PCR, the repertoire was profiled, and TCRdb retains in-frame clones only, with some absent. The repertoire consists of under 400,000 clones, with 88% occurring once and the leading ten covering 1.5% to 2%. Sequencing was done on a sample of peripheral blood. The source is a young woman with COVID-19, enrolled during active disease.

The V and J genes are TRBV6-5 and TRBJ1-1; possibly TRBD1 for D (5 bases). V was trimmed by 2 bases and J by 4 bases, leaving 14 bases between them. This CDR3 contains 15 residues. CDR1 and CDR2 from the germline V gene are MNHEY and SVGAGI. The CDR3 bases are TGTGCCAGCAGTTACCTCAGGGCCTCGGGCACTGAAGCTTTCTTT. As protein: CASSYLRASGTEAFF.

The chain carries TRBV4-1 and TRBJ1-6; D is ambiguous. The CDR3 extends over 16 amino acids. Per germline, CDR1 MGHRA and CDR2 YSYEKL. Trimming took 0 bases from V and 8 from J, leaving 14 bases between them. The CDR3 coding sequence is TGCGCCAGCAGCCAAGATCTTCTGGGGAGGTATTCACCCCTCCACTTT. Encoded protein: CASSQDLLGRYSPLHF.

V gene TRBV6-5 combines with J gene TRBJ1-5, with D possibly TRBD1 on 6 matching bases. This CDR3 contains 15 residues. V was clipped by 6 bases and J by 1 base, with 13 bases between them. CDR1 MNHEY and CDR2 SVGAGI come from the germline V gene. CDR3 sequence reads: CASRPTGLSNQPQHF. The CDR3 DNA reads TGTGCCAGCAGACCCACAGGGTTGAGCAATCAGCCCCAGCATTTT.

This clone was detected once. The chain uses TRBV28 and TRBJ2-3; 7 bases are shared with TRBD2. J lost 2 bases, V lost 4 bases, and 9 bases had no gene match. The germline V gene encodes CDR1 MDHEN and CDR2 SYDVKM. CDR3 size: 16 residues. The CDR3 protein is CASSSYRGVHTDTQYF. CDR3 coding DNA: TGTGCCAGCAGTTCTTACCGGGGGGTCCACACAGATACGCAGTATTTT. Based on the CDR3 plus reference TRBV28 and TRBJ2-3, the full variable domain is DVKVTQSSRYLVKRTGEKVFLECVQDMDHENMFWYRQDPGLGLRLIYFSYDVKMKEKGDIPEGYSVSREKKERFSLILESASTNQTSMYLCASSSYRGVHTDTQYFGPGTRLTVL.

The CDR3 DNA is TGTGCCAGTAGTCCGACAGGGACCAATCAGCCCCAGCATTTT. This encodes CASSPTGTNQPQHF. This rearrangement joins TRBV19 to TRBJ1-5; the match to TRBD1 covers 7 bases. The germline V gene encodes CDR1 LNHDA and CDR2 SQIVND (reference sequence). After removal of 5 bases from V and 3 bases from J, the junction contained 4 bases not matched to a gene. The CDR3 length is 14 residues. The entire variable domain, with the rest obtained from reference TRBV19 and TRBJ1-5, is as follows: DGGITQSPKYLFRKEGQNVTLSCEQNLNHDAMYWYRQDPGQGLRLIYYSQIVNDFQKGDIAEGYSVSREKKESFPLTVTSAQKNPTAFYLCASSPTGTNQPQHFGDGTRLSIL.

This sequence joins TRBV7-9 and TRBJ2-5; a possible D gene is TRBD2 (5 bases). The CDR3 contains 13 residues. Trimming removed 7 bases from V and 2 bases from J, with 11 bases in between. The germline gives CDR1 SEHNR, CDR2 FQNEAQ (reference sequence). CDR3 coding DNA: TGTGCCAGCACCGGACTGCAACAAGAGACCCAGTACTTC. This codes for CASTGLQQETQYF.

This clone was found a few times. V usage is TRBV19 and J usage is TRBJ1-2; D remains ambiguous. Germline CDR1 reads LNHDA; CDR2 reads SQIVND (reference sequence). With 3 bases removed from V and 3 bases from J, the gap between germline ends came to 14 bases. The CDR3 totals 15 residues. CDR3: CASSIYGDADYGYTF. CDR3 nucleotide sequence: TGTGCCAGTAGTATTTATGGAGATGCGGACTATGGCTACACCTTC.

This sequence joins TRBV4-3 and TRBJ2-5; D gene uncertain. CDR1 and CDR2 (germline): LGHNA, YSLEER. V shed 1 base and J shed 5 bases, with 23 bases lying between them. The CDR3 runs 18 residues. In nucleotides, the CDR3 is TGCGCCAGCAGCCAAGGACGCCTCACTAAGCGCTGGAGTGAGACCCAGTACTTC. Encoded protein: CASSQGRLTKRWSETQYF.

This sequence joins TRBV7-2 and TRBJ1-6, with 7 bases aligning to TRBD1. The V gene's germline CDR1 is SGHTA and CDR2 FQGNSA. J was trimmed by 9 bases and V by 5 bases; bases with no gene match: 4. The CDR3 sequence is 13 residues long. The CDR3 reads CASSAQGSSPLHF. DNA for the CDR3: TGTGCCAGCAGCGCACAGGGGAGTTCACCCCTCCACTTT.

The J gene is TRBJ2-7, the V gene TRBV7-9; a weak D match, TRBD1 (6 bases). V was cut by 5 bases and J by 4 bases, with 15 bases left in between. Germline loops: CDR1 SEHNR, CDR2 FQNEAQ (reference sequence). This CDR3 region has 14 residues. CDR3: CASSRITRGYEQYV. As DNA, the CDR3 is TGTGCCAGCAGCCGGATCACCAGGGGTTACGAGCAGTACGTC.

The chain recombines TRBV6-5 with TRBJ1-5, with 7 bases matching TRBD1. The germline gives CDR1 MNHEY, CDR2 SVGAGI. This CDR3 region has 14 residues. Trimming removed 5 bases from V and 3 bases from J; junction bases left unmatched: 4. The CDR3 is CASSPDRDNQPQHF. Here the CDR3 DNA reads TGTGCCAGCAGTCCAGACAGGGACAATCAGCCCCAGCATTTT.

The J gene is TRBJ1-4, the V gene TRBV29-1; possibly TRBD1 for D (5 bases). From germline, CDR1 is SQVTM and CDR2 ANQGSEA. CDR3 size: 13 residues. Between the trimmed V and J ends, which lost 4 bases and 4 bases, there was a span of 10 bases. In nucleotides, the CDR3 is TGCAGCGTTGGGCGTCAGGGTAATGAAAAACTGTTTTTT. Translating gives CSVGRQGNEKLFF.

The rearrangement joins TRBV30 to TRBJ1-1, with TRBD1 as a possible D gene (6 bases). Per germline, CDR1 GTSNPN and CDR2 SVGIG (reference sequence). The CDR3 runs to 15 residues. The V and J ends lost 5 bases and 1 base respectively, with 17 bases between them. CDR3 DNA: TGTGCCTGGGACGGACAGACCCCTAAGAACACTGAAGCTTTCTTT. It is translated as CAWDGQTPKNTEAFF.

This chain uses TRBV5-4 with TRBJ1-2; 7 bases are a match to TRBD1. This CDR3 is 17 amino acids long. Germline CDR1 is SGHNT and CDR2 is YYREEE (reference sequence). The ends lost 4 bases at V and 4 bases at J; junction bases unmatched: 16. CDR3 nucleotide sequence: TGTGCCAGCAGCCCCCAGACAGGGTCCGTGATAACCTATGGCTACACCTTC. Encoded protein: CASSPQTGSVITYGYTF.